The 16 T cell receptor beta chains below all came from one sample that was sequenced in a study of blood T cell repertoires in COVID-19. TCRdb keeps only in-frame clones here, not all; method: immunoSEQ multiplex PCR. Of 130,000 or so clones in the sample, roughly 77% were seen once. The specimen was peripheral blood. All receptors derive from a woman in her 70s with COVID-19, enrolled during active disease.

In this sample, this clone turned up once. The chain carries TRBV7-9 and TRBJ1-2; 9 nucleotides match TRBD1. This CDR3 region has 14 residues. V lost 0 bases and J lost 7; bases outside the gene matches: 3. Germline CDR1 and CDR2: SEHNR and FQNEAQ (reference sequence). The CDR3 here is CASSLAGQGSGYTF. CDR3 sequence (DNA): TGTGCCAGCAGCTTAGCGGGACAGGGAAGTGGCTACACCTTC.

The chain has TRBV25-1 and TRBJ1-6; 9 bases map to TRBD1. The CDR3 runs to 18 residues. The germline gives CDR1 MGHDK, CDR2 SYGVNS. V trimming: 4 bases; J trimming: 1 base; junction bases outside the gene matches: 8. CDR3 in DNA: TGTGCCAGCAGTGTAGCCGGGACAGGGAAATCCTATAATTCACCCCTCCACTTT. Translation gives CASSVAGTGKSYNSPLHF.

The chain recombines TRBV5-1 with TRBJ2-6; 9 nucleotides align to TRBD1. The V gene's germline CDR1 is SGHRS and CDR2 YFSETQ. The CDR3 has 17 amino acids. Germline trimming cut 3 bases from V and 0 bases from J; bases unmatched to any gene: 4. CDR3 nucleotide sequence: TGCGCCAGCAGCTCCCGGGACAGGGTCTCTGGGGCCAACGTCCTGACTTTC. Translating gives CASSSRDRVSGANVLTF.

V usage is TRBV9 and J usage is TRBJ2-2; a weak D match, TRBD1 (6 bases). Germline lookup yields CDR1 SGDLS and CDR2 YYNGEE. V lost 2 bases, J lost 1 base, and 9 bases lay in between. There are 15 residues in the CDR3. CDR3 nucleotide sequence: TGTGCCAGCAGCGTGGGGGCCCAGAACACCGGGGAGCTGTTTTTT. Translation: CASSVGAQNTGELFF.

The chain uses TRBV5-6 and TRBJ1-6; D might be TRBD1 (5 bases). This CDR3 contains 16 residues. Trimming took 4 bases from V and 8 from J, leaving 19 bases between them. Germline lookup yields CDR1 SGHDT and CDR2 YYEEEE. This CDR3 reads CASSPRTRTGDSPLHF. CDR3 coding DNA: TGTGCCAGCAGCCCTCGGACACGAACGGGTGATTCACCCCTCCACTTT.

CDR3 coding DNA: TGTGCCAGCTCCCATAAACGACATAAGACAGATACGCAGTATTTT. Its protein product is CASSHKRHKTDTQYF. This chain links TRBV18 with TRBJ2-3; D gene uncertain. Between the trimmed V and J ends, which lost 6 bases and 3 bases, there was a span of 16 bases. The CDR3 runs to 15 residues. The germline V gene has CDR1 KGHSH and CDR2 LQKENI. The variable domain in full, completed from reference TRBV18 and TRBJ2-3, reads NAGVMQNPRHLVRRRGQEARLRCSPMKGHSHVYWYRQLPEEGLKFMVYLQKENIIDESGMPKERFSAEFPKEGPSILRIQQVVRGDSAAYFCASSHKRHKTDTQYFGPGTRLTVL.

The chain couples TRBV5-6 to TRBJ1-2; TRBD1 aligns across 8 bases. This CDR3 comprises 17 residues. CDR1 is SGHDT, CDR2 YYEEEE, per germline. V lost 4 bases to trimming and J lost 1 base; unmatched junction nucleotides: 12. The CDR3 reads CASSLNRGQGYNYGYTF. In DNA, the CDR3 is TGTGCCAGCAGCCTCAACCGTGGACAGGGCTATAACTATGGCTACACCTTC.

The chain recombines TRBV7-3 with TRBJ2-7; perhaps TRBD2 as D (6 bases). CDR3 length: 15 amino acids. Germline CDR1 reads SGHTA; CDR2 reads FQGTGA. V lost 5 bases, J lost 2 bases, and 16 bases lay in between. The CDR3 DNA is TGTGCCAGCAGCGCCGCGGGCGGGGCTGCCTACGAGCAGTACTTC. This translates into CASSAAGGAAYEQYF. Together with reference TRBV7-3 and TRBJ2-7, the CDR3 gives the full variable domain: GAGVSQTPSNKVTEKGKYVELRCDPISGHTALYWYRQSLGQGPEFLIYFQGTGAADDSGLPNDRFFAVRPEGSVSTLKIQRTERGDSAVYLCASSAAGGAAYEQYFGPGTRLTVT.

The chain links TRBV19 to TRBJ2-3; the D is unclear. Trimming took 2 bases from V and 0 from J, leaving 6 bases between them. CDR3 length: 14 residues. Germline V lookup: CDR1 LNHDA, CDR2 SQIVND (reference sequence). The chain's CDR3 is CASSISSSTDTQYF. The CDR3 nucleotides are TGTGCCAGTAGTATATCCTCTAGCACAGATACGCAGTATTTT.

The table lists this clone with a few counts. The chain couples TRBV7-9 to TRBJ2-2; D possibly corresponds to TRBD2 (6 bases). CDR1 is SEHNR, CDR2 FQNEAQ, per germline (reference sequence). The CDR3 consists of 16 residues. Between the trimmed V and J ends, which lost 5 bases and 4 bases, there was a span of 17 bases. The CDR3 protein is CASSTIPGGGTGELFF. CDR3 nucleotides: TGTGCCAGCAGCACAATCCCCGGGGGAGGCACCGGGGAGCTGTTTTTT.

V and J are TRBV24-1 and TRBJ2-5, with 8 bases identical to TRBD1. V was pared by 3 bases and J by 5 bases, with 13 bases of the junction left unmatched. Germline-derived CDR1 and CDR2 are KGHDR and SFDVKD. The CDR3 is made up of 17 amino acids. The CDR3 sequence is CATSDATLRTGRETQYF. As DNA, the CDR3 is TGTGCCACCAGTGATGCCACCCTCCGGACAGGGAGGGAGACCCAGTACTTC.

The chain recombines TRBV4-2 with TRBJ1-5, with D possibly matching TRBD1 (5 bases). Germline CDR1 reads LGHNA; CDR2 reads YNFKEQ. This CDR3 has 14 residues. The ends were cut back, 2 bases at V and 5 bases at J, with 10 bases in the middle. This CDR3 reads CASSQRQGDQPQHF. The CDR3, as DNA: TGTGCCAGCAGCCAACGGCAGGGCGATCAGCCCCAGCATTTT.

This chain connects TRBV4-2 to TRBJ2-3; 9 bases agree with TRBD1. Germline CDR1 and CDR2: LGHNA and YNFKEQ. This CDR3 contains 14 residues. V lost 0 bases and J lost 9; bases outside the gene matches: 4. CDR3 amino acids: CASSQEGQGKTQYF. For the CDR3, the DNA is TGTGCCAGCAGCCAAGAGGGACAGGGAAAAACGCAGTATTTT.

J is TRBJ1-4 and V is TRBV28, with a tentative D call TRBD1 (6 bases). In germline, CDR1 is MDHEN, CDR2 SYDVKM. The V and J ends lost 4 bases and 2 bases respectively, with 8 bases between them. This CDR3 has 14 residues. The CDR3 loop reads CASSSTGTNEKLFF. CDR3 nucleotides: TGTGCCAGCAGTTCCACAGGGACTAATGAAAAACTGTTTTTT.

This clone has a handful of counts. This chain links TRBV12-3 or TRBV12-4 with TRBJ1-2; 7 bases align to TRBD1. The ends lost 6 bases at V and 9 bases at J; junction bases unmatched: 10. This CDR3 is 13 amino acids long. CDR3 DNA: TGTGCCAGCAGCCGAACAGGGGTCGCGAGCTACACCTTC. It yields the protein CASSRTGVASYTF.

This sequence joins TRBV7-9 and TRBJ1-1; 9 nucleotides agree with TRBD1. The CDR3 totals 17 residues. Per the germline V gene, CDR1 is SEHNR and CDR2 is FQNEAQ (reference sequence). J lost 0 bases, V lost 1 base, and 6 bases had no gene match. The CDR3 DNA follows: TGTGCCAGCAGCTTAGGGCGACAGGGGGTTATGAACACTGAAGCTTTCTTT. Protein product: CASSLGRQGVMNTEAFF.